The 15 T cell receptor beta chains given below trace back to one sample, sequenced in a study of PD-L1 blockade in urothelial cancer (dated by TCRdb to about 2017). Library creation used the immunoSEQ multiplex PCR assay. Entries here come from immuneACCESS through TCRdb and include only in-frame sequences with V and J called. Some clones fail to appear in such tables; in the studies checked, an unresolved V gene covers under half of the shortfall, and the cause of the remainder is unknown. The sample contains tens of thousands of clones, nearly 90% of them found a single time. 1.5% to 2% of the sample belongs to the ten largest clones. The time point label, as the study defines it: pretreatment peripheral blood. This sample comprised PBMCs, obtained around atezolizumab (anti-PD-L1) treatment. These receptors were taken from a man aged 55-75 years with urothelial cancer.

This rearrangement joins TRBV10-3 to TRBJ1-6; TRBD1 agrees at 7 bases. J gave up 8 bases and V 10 bases, and 8 bases lay outside the gene matches. CDR3 length: 13 amino acids. Germline V gives CDR1 ENHRY, CDR2 SYGVKD. CDR3 region: CATQGGLDSPLHF. Written as DNA, the CDR3 is TGTGCCACCCAGGGGGGATTGGATTCACCCCTCCACTTT.

The chain uses TRBV5-1 and TRBJ2-7, with TRBD1 matching over 10 bases. V gave up 2 bases and J gave up 4 bases; unmatched junction bases: 12. The CDR3 runs to 17 residues. Germline assignment: CDR1 SGHRS and CDR2 YFSETQ. The chain's CDR3 is CASSFGRTGTGVYEQYF. In nucleotides, the CDR3 is TGCGCCAGCAGCTTTGGAAGAACCGGGACAGGGGTATACGAGCAGTACTTC.

The chain uses TRBV7-2 and TRBJ2-1; D possibly corresponds to TRBD2 (5 bases). The CDR3 runs to 15 residues. V was clipped by 3 bases and J by 2 bases, with 11 bases between them. Germline V gives CDR1 SGHTA, CDR2 FQGNSA. The DNA of the CDR3 is TGTGCCAGCAGCTTCGGGGTAATGACCTACAATGAGCAGTTCTTC. It codes for CASSFGVMTYNEQFF.

The rearrangement joins TRBV6-5 to TRBJ2-3, with TRBD2 identical over 7 bases. Germline CDR1 reads MNHEY; CDR2 reads SVGAGI. CDR3 length equals 14 residues. With 5 bases clipped from V and 4 bases from J, the junction kept 6 bases outside the gene matches. The CDR3 spells CASSRGTISDTQYF. The CDR3 nucleotides read TGTGCCAGCAGTCGAGGGACTATTTCAGATACGCAGTATTTT.

The chain uses TRBV18 and TRBJ1-2; D gene ambiguous. CDR1 and CDR2 (germline): KGHSH, LQKENI. This CDR3 contains 15 residues. The V end lost 2 bases, the J end lost 0 bases, and 10 bases lay between the germline ends. The CDR3 nucleotides read TGTGCCAGCTCACCAAACGGGGAGGCTAACTATGGCTACACCTTC. Translating it yields CASSPNGEANYGYTF.

The chain is built from TRBV19 and TRBJ1-2, with 9 positions matching TRBD1. Trimming took 4 bases from V and 5 from J; bases not matched to a gene: 5. Germline V gene sequence: CDR1 LNHDA, CDR2 SQIVND (reference sequence). CDR3 length: 14 amino acids. In DNA form, the CDR3 reads TGTGCCAGTAGTACCCCCGGGACAGGGTATGGCTACACCTTC. Translated, it gives CASSTPGTGYGYTF.

The chain carries TRBV4-1 and TRBJ2-3, with D perhaps matching TRBD2 (7 bases). The CDR3 is 17 amino acids. Trimming stripped 0 bases from V and 1 base from J, with 14 bases between. Germline CDR1 MGHRA, CDR2 YSYEKL. The CDR3 loop is CASSQDLRGGRTDTQYF. The DNA for the CDR3 is TGCGCCAGCAGCCAAGATCTGCGCGGGGGCCGCACAGATACGCAGTATTTT.

The rearrangement joins TRBV28 to TRBJ2-2; the match to TRBD2 covers 7 bases. The CDR3 has 15 amino acids. The J segment lost 5 bases and the V segment lost 3 bases, leaving 6 bases of the junction unmatched. From germline, CDR1 is MDHEN and CDR2 SYDVKM. CDR3 protein: CASSLGGGGTGELFF. DNA of the CDR3: TGTGCCAGCAGTTTGGGCGGGGGAGGGACCGGGGAGCTGTTTTTT.

This clone was recorded once. The chain's CDR3 is CASSTLRTGGNTGELFF. As DNA, the CDR3 is TGTGCCAGCAGTACCCTACGGACAGGGGGGAACACCGGGGAGCTGTTTTTT. The V call is TRBV27, the J call TRBJ2-2, with 10 positions matching TRBD1. The length of the CDR3 is 17 residues. CDR1 MNHEY and CDR2 SMNVEV come from the germline V gene (reference sequence). Trimming took 5 bases from V and 1 from J; bases not matched to a gene: 7.

This chain joins TRBV7-7 and TRBJ2-2, with D perhaps matching TRBD2 (5 bases). CDR3 size: 16 residues. Trimming removed 2 bases at V and 4 bases at J, with 14 bases between. The germline gives CDR1 SSHAT, CDR2 FNYEAQ (reference sequence). The CDR3 sequence is CASSLLPSSSTGELFF. CDR3 sequence (DNA): TGTGCCAGCAGCTTATTACCTAGCTCGAGCACCGGGGAGCTGTTTTTT.

This rearrangement joins TRBV11-2 to TRBJ2-7; TRBD1 agrees at 10 bases. V was clipped by 5 bases and J by 5 bases; unmatched bases: 3. The CDR3 contains 13 residues. CDR1 is SGHAT, CDR2 FQNNGV, per germline. DNA of the CDR3: TGTGCCAGCAGCGCGACAGGGGGCAACGAGCAGTACTTC. As protein: CASSATGGNEQYF. The full variable domain, in which reference TRBV11-2 and TRBJ2-7 provide the parts outside the CDR3, is EAGVAQSPRYKIIEKRQSVAFWCNPISGHATLYWYQQILGQGPKLLIQFQNNGVVDDSQLPKDRFSAERLKGVDSTLKIQPAKLEDSAVYLCASSATGGNEQYFGPGTRLTVT.

This chain links TRBV2 with TRBJ1-2, with 8 bases identical to TRBD1. The CDR3 sequence is 15 residues long. Germline V gene lookup returns CDR1 SNHLY and CDR2 FYNNEI. Trimming removed 1 base from V and 13 bases from J; junction bases left unmatched: 14. CDR3 nucleotides: TGTGCCAGCAGTGAAGGGCCGAGGACAGGGCGTGGTCGCACCTTC. Protein product: CASSEGPRTGRGRTF.

The chain is built from TRBV7-6 and TRBJ2-7; TRBD1 aligns across 8 bases. J was trimmed by 7 bases and V by 1 base; bases with no gene match: 12. The CDR3 is 16 amino acids. Germline CDR1 SGHVS, CDR2 FNYEAQ. This CDR3 reads CASSLGSGQGSGEQYF. In nucleotides, the CDR3 is TGTGCCAGCAGCTTAGGGTCAGGACAGGGATCGGGTGAGCAGTACTTC.

V and J are TRBV6-4 and TRBJ2-1; TRBD2 matches 9 bases. In germline, CDR1 is MRHNA, CDR2 SNTAGT. This CDR3 has 15 amino acids. V was clipped by 6 bases and J by 9 bases; unmatched bases: 12. CDR3 DNA sequence: TGTGCCAGCAGCCCTGAAGCGGGAGGTATACGTGAGCAGTTCTTC. Its protein product is CASSPEAGGIREQFF.

This sequence joins TRBV5-6 and TRBJ2-7, with D tentatively TRBD2 (5 bases). V was cut by 4 bases and J by 2 bases, with 10 bases left in between. Germline CDR1 is SGHDT and CDR2 is YYEEEE. This CDR3 is built from 13 residues. CDR3: CASSQKGAYEQYF. In DNA, the CDR3 is TGTGCCAGCAGCCAGAAGGGAGCCTACGAGCAGTACTTC. Variable domain in full (rest from reference TRBV5-6 and TRBJ2-7): DAGVTQSPTHLIKTRGQQVTLRCSPKSGHDTVSWYQQALGQGPQFIFQYYEEEERQRGNFPDRFSGHQFPNYSSELNVNALLLGDSALYLCASSQKGAYEQYFGPGTRLTVT.